The 21 T cell receptor beta chains presented below share a single source sample, sequenced in a study of blood T cell repertoires in COVID-19. Here immunoSEQ multiplex PCR was the method, and the copy in TCRdb shows in-frame clones only, minus some. The table includes about 140,000 clones, roughly 89% detected once. The sample taken for sequencing was peripheral blood. The receptors were gathered from a man aged 25 to 45 with COVID-19, enrolled during active disease.

The rearrangement links TRBV24-1 to TRBJ2-2; 9 bases match TRBD2. V lost 4 bases, J lost 0 bases, and 2 bases stayed unmatched. CDR3 length equals 16 residues. Germline V gene lookup returns CDR1 KGHDR and CDR2 SFDVKD. The CDR3 spells CATSDPSGTNTGELFF. As DNA, the CDR3 is TGTGCCACCAGTGACCCTAGCGGGACGAACACCGGGGAGCTGTTTTTT.

Only one count was recorded for this clone. The rearrangement joins TRBV9 to TRBJ2-5; 14 nucleotides align to TRBD2. Germline V gives CDR1 SGDLS, CDR2 YYNGEE. Trimming cost V 3 bases and J 3 bases; bases outside gene matches: 7. The CDR3 spans 17 residues. In DNA form, the CDR3 reads TGTGCCAGCAGCGGACGGACTAGCGGGGGGACCAAAGAGACCCAGTACTTC. This codes for CASSGRTSGGTKETQYF.

The V gene is TRBV19, the J gene TRBJ2-7; D call uncertain. CDR1 LNHDA and CDR2 SQIVND come from the germline V gene (reference sequence). CDR3 length equals 11 residues. V was trimmed by 4 bases and J by 3 bases, leaving 4 bases between them. CDR3 amino acids: CASSNIYEQYF. CDR3 DNA sequence: TGTGCCAGTAGTAATATCTACGAGCAGTACTTC.

The J gene is TRBJ2-3, the V gene TRBV21-1; the D call in the table, TRBD2, was not verified against the DNA. TRBV21-1 is a pseudogene segment. The CDR3 has 22 residues. As DNA, the CDR3 is TGTGCCAGCAGCAAAAGGGCAGTTAGGGCCGGACTAAGCCCGGGAAGCACAGATACGCAGTATTTT. Its protein product is CASSKRAVRAGLSPGSTDTQYF.

This clone has a handful of counts. The chain has TRBV4-2 and TRBJ2-7; 7 nucleotides agree with TRBD2. The J segment lost 11 bases and the V segment lost 1 base, leaving 11 bases of the junction unmatched. The CDR3 covers 14 residues. Germline values: CDR1 LGHNA, CDR2 YNFKEQ. The CDR3 bases are TGTGCCAGCAGCCAAGCGGTCCAGGGAGGGGTAGAGTACTTC. This translates into CASSQAVQGGVEYF.

The V call is TRBV3-1 (or the pseudogene TRBV3-2), the J call TRBJ1-3; D may be TRBD1 (6 bases). Germline CDR1 reads LGHDT; CDR2 reads YNNKEL (reference sequence). The CDR3 consists of 13 residues. V was trimmed by 1 base and J by 7 bases, leaving 8 bases between them. The CDR3 loop is CASSQGRGNTIYF. CDR3 coding DNA: TGTGCCAGCAGCCAAGGAAGGGGGAACACCATATATTTT.

The chain joins TRBV7-2 to TRBJ1-5; the match to TRBD1 covers 8 bases. The CDR3 loop spans 15 amino acids. Germline lookup yields CDR1 SGHTA and CDR2 FQGNSA. Unmatched junction bases numbered 6, after V lost 3 bases and J lost 5 bases. This chain's CDR3 is CASSLDRDAHQPQHF. In DNA, the CDR3 is TGTGCCAGCAGCTTGGACAGGGATGCTCATCAGCCCCAGCATTTT.

V is TRBV14 and J is TRBJ2-7, with D possibly TRBD1 on 5 matching bases. V lost 0 bases, J lost 5 bases, and 14 bases lay in between. The germline gives CDR1 SGHDN, CDR2 FVKESK. The length of the CDR3 is 15 residues. Here the CDR3 DNA reads TGTGCCAGCAGCCAAGATCGCAGGGCCCACAACGAGCAGTACTTC. Amino acid sequence: CASSQDRRAHNEQYF.

This sequence joins TRBV19 and TRBJ2-4, with D perhaps TRBD1 (5 bases). Germline V CDR1 and CDR2: LNHDA, SQIVND (reference sequence). The CDR3 spans 16 residues. V lost 4 bases to trimming and J lost 7 bases, with 20 bases between them. DNA of the CDR3: TGTGCCAGTAGTAGGGGCGCTAGGGCACGGGCTAACATTCAGTACTTC. It codes for CASSRGARARANIQYF.

The rearrangement links TRBV14 to TRBJ2-7, with TRBD1 matching over 10 bases. CDR1 and CDR2 (germline): SGHDN, FVKESK. J gave up 1 base and V 0 bases, and 3 bases lay outside the gene matches. There are 16 residues in the CDR3. CDR3 coding DNA: TGTGCCAGCAGCCAAGAGTGGGGACAGGGGTCCTACGAGCAGTACTTC. It specifies CASSQEWGQGSYEQYF.

The chain recombines TRBV27 with TRBJ2-3, with 9 bases that match TRBD1. The V segment lost 6 bases and the J segment 3 bases; nucleotides outside the gene matches: 4. Germline V gene sequence: CDR1 MNHEY, CDR2 SMNVEV (reference sequence). This CDR3 contains 14 residues. The CDR3 region has the DNA TGTGCCAGCAGAGCCGGGACAGGGACAGATACGCAGTATTTT. Its translation is CASRAGTGTDTQYF.

The rearrangement links TRBV6-5 to TRBJ2-7; a possible D gene is TRBD1 (5 bases). Looked up from germline, CDR1 is MNHEY and CDR2 is SVGAGI. The V end was cut by 2 bases, the J end by 0 bases, with 11 bases between. The length of the CDR3 is 15 residues. The CDR3 reads CASSYGTGVSYEQYF. The CDR3 coding sequence is TGTGCCAGCAGTTACGGTACAGGCGTCTCCTACGAGCAGTACTTC.

The chain is built from TRBV30 and TRBJ2-2; TRBD1 agrees at 8 bases. The V gene end was trimmed by 4 bases and the J gene end by 8 bases; junction bases not matched to a gene: 9. The CDR3 is made up of 14 amino acids. Germline V CDR1 and CDR2: GTSNPN, SVGIG (reference sequence). The CDR3 DNA sequence: TGTGCCTGGACAGGGGGCGCGCTTAGGGGGGAGCTGTTTTTT. Encoded protein: CAWTGGALRGELFF.

This clone was seen a single time. The rearrangement uses TRBV4-1 and TRBJ2-7; 8 nucleotides agree with TRBD2. The V segment lost 8 bases and the J segment 3 bases; nucleotides outside the gene matches: 6. Germline CDR1 reads MGHRA; CDR2 reads YSYEKL. The length of the CDR3 is 13 residues. CDR3 DNA: TGCGCCAGCTCAGCGGGAGCTCACTACGAGCAGTACTTC. It specifies CASSAGAHYEQYF.

V and J are TRBV27 and TRBJ1-4; D call uncertain. Germline V gene sequence: CDR1 MNHEY, CDR2 SMNVEV (reference sequence). This CDR3 region has 13 residues. Trimming cost V 2 bases and J 4 bases, with 5 bases left between them. This chain's CDR3 is CASSLIINEKLFF. DNA of the CDR3: TGTGCCAGCAGTTTAATCATTAATGAAAAACTGTTTTTT.

The chain combines TRBV4-1 with TRBJ2-5, with TRBD2 as a possible D gene (5 bases). Looked up from germline, CDR1 is MGHRA and CDR2 is YSYEKL. This CDR3 spans 16 amino acids. V was clipped by 0 bases and J by 2 bases, with 13 bases between them. CDR3 residues: CASSQDLRRVQETQYF. Written as DNA, the CDR3 is TGCGCCAGCAGCCAAGATCTCAGGCGGGTACAAGAGACCCAGTACTTC.

The chain combines TRBV2 with TRBJ2-7, with D tentatively TRBD1 (5 bases). This CDR3 spans 14 amino acids. In germline, CDR1 is SNHLY, CDR2 FYNNEI. Trimming removed 2 bases at V and 1 base at J, with 9 bases between. Here the CDR3 DNA reads TGTGCCAGCAGTGAAAACCCAGGGTCCTACGAGCAGTACTTC. Its translation: CASSENPGSYEQYF.

The chain is built from TRBV28 and TRBJ1-1; no reliable D call. This CDR3 is 12 amino acids long. Germline CDR1 MDHEN, CDR2 SYDVKM. Between the trimmed V and J ends, which lost 1 base and 12 bases, there was a span of 12 bases. Written as DNA, the CDR3 is TGTGCCAGCAGTTTATTGGAGGGTGGGACTTTCTTT. Translating it yields CASSLLEGGTFF.

V is TRBV7-9 and J is TRBJ2-1; 10 nucleotides align to TRBD1. The V segment lost 7 bases and the J segment 4 bases; nucleotides outside the gene matches: 4. Germline V CDR1 and CDR2: SEHNR, FQNEAQ (reference sequence). CDR3 length equals 14 residues. CDR3 sequence (DNA): TGTGCCAGCACCCAGGACAGGGGGTACAATGAGCAGTTCTTC. It codes for CASTQDRGYNEQFF. The whole variable domain, filled in from reference TRBV7-9 and TRBJ2-1, reads DTGVSQNPRHKITKRGQNVTFRCDPISEHNRLYWYRQTLGQGPEFLTYFQNEAQLEKSRLLSDRFSAERPKGSFSTLEIQRTEQGDSAMYLCASTQDRGYNEQFFGPGTRLTVL.

The V gene is TRBV7-2, the J gene TRBJ1-5, with D possibly being TRBD1 (5 bases). V was clipped by 6 bases and J by 6 bases, with 18 bases between them. CDR1 SGHTA and CDR2 FQGNSA come from the germline V gene. The CDR3 has 15 residues. DNA of the CDR3: TGTGCCAGCAGGCCCGCGGGGGGGAGGGGTCAGCCCCAGCATTTT. This sequence encodes CASRPAGGRGQPQHF. Drawing the rest from reference TRBV7-2 and TRBJ1-5, the complete variable domain is GAGVSQSPSNKVTEKGKDVELRCDPISGHTALYWYRQSLGQGLEFLIYFQGNSAPDKSGLPSDRFSAERTGGSVSTLTIQRTQQEDSAVYLCASRPAGGRGQPQHFGDGTRLSIL.

The table lists this clone with a count of one. This rearrangement joins TRBV7-3 to TRBJ2-2; D might be TRBD1 (6 bases). The CDR3 is 14 amino acids. Per the germline V gene, CDR1 is SGHTA and CDR2 is FQGTGA. The V and J ends lost 1 base and 8 bases respectively, with 11 bases between them. As DNA, the CDR3 is TGTGCCAGCAGCTTAAACAGGGCTGGAGGGGAGCTGTTTTTT. This encodes CASSLNRAGGELFF.